The rows below give T cell receptor beta chains drawn from one sample of a study of T-cell memory formation after mild COVID-19. TCRdb re-called the 5' RACE reads with MiXCR, one entry per CDR3 protein. The data contain about 250,000 distinct CDR3 sequences, less than 20% of them singletons. The sample was PBMCs or a T cell subset sorted from them (not recorded which). The receptor source for this set is an adult woman who had mild COVID-19 (a few samples of this study predate the infection). Cell type and time point are not known. CDR3s include the opening cysteine and the closing phenylalanine or tryptophan. D genes are given only for firm matches. Not every row has a clone size; where given, it reads once, few, many or a size class.

abundance | j_gene | v_gene | d_gene | CDR3nt | CDR3aa
few | TRBJ2-5 | TRBV24-1 | . | TGTGCCACCAGTGATTTTACGGTGGGCCAAGAGACCCAGTACTTC | CATSDFTVGQETQYF
few | TRBJ1-2 | TRBV30 | TRBD1 | TGTGCCTGGAGTCTGGACAGGGTGGATGGCTACACCTTC | CAWSLDRVDGYTF
. | TRBJ1-2 | TRBV12-3/TRBV12-4 | . | TGTGCCAGCAGCGGGCTGGGTGGCTACACCTTC | CASSGLGGYTF
few | TRBJ1-1 | TRBV10-3 | . | TGTGCCATCACTAAAGGGATGAACACTGAAGCTTTCTTT | CAITKGMNTEAFF
. | TRBJ2-7 | TRBV12-3/TRBV12-4 | . | TGTGCCAGCAGTTTATGGCAGGGGCCGTACGAGCAGTACTTC | CASSLWQGPYEQYF
. | TRBJ1-2 | TRBV6-5 | . | TGTGCCAGCAGCTTTGAAGGGGACTATGGCTACACCTTC | CASSFEGDYGYTF
many | TRBJ2-3 | TRBV20-1 | . | TGCAGTGCTCTACCCCCCAGCGGGCTGGGGAGTTACACAGATACGCAGTATTTT | CSALPPSGLGSYTDTQYF
. | TRBJ1-2 | TRBV20-1 | . | TGCAGTGGAGAAGGATCCAACTATGGCTACACCTTC | CSGEGSNYGYTF
. | TRBJ2-1 | TRBV7-3 | . | TGTGCCAGCAGCTTAACGTCCCAATCCCAGGGGTGGCTGAATGAGCAGTTCTTC | CASSLTSQSQGWLNEQFF
. | TRBJ2-5 | TRBV9 | TRBD2 | TGTGCCAGCAGCGGTAGCGGGAGGGCAAAGACCCAGTACTTC | CASSGSGRAKTQYF
many | TRBJ2-1 | TRBV5-6 | . | TGTGCCAGCAGCTTGTTTGGGGGCAATGAGCAGTTCTTC | CASSLFGGNEQFF
few | TRBJ1-2 | TRBV20-1 | TRBD1 | TGCAGTGCTAGAGCAGACAGGGCGGATGGCTACACCTTC | CSARADRADGYTF
. | TRBJ2-1 | TRBV5-1 | . | TGCGCCAGCAGCTCCCAATGGGAGCAGTTCTTC | CASSSQWEQFF
. | TRBJ2-2 | TRBV6-1 | . | TGTGCCAGCACCTGGTGGGAGCGCACCGGGGAGCTGTTTTTT | CASTWWERTGELFF
. | TRBJ1-3 | TRBV27 | . | TGTGCCAGCAGTTTATCGGGACCAAGCTCTGGAAACACCATATATTTT | CASSLSGPSSGNTIYF
few | TRBJ2-6 | TRBV7-8 | . | TGTGCCAGCAGCCAGACGACGCCTGGGGCCAACGTCCTGACTTTC | CASSQTTPGANVLTF
few | TRBJ1-2 | TRBV15 | . | TGTGCCACCAGCAGAGATGAAACAGGGCCCTATGGCTACACCTTC | CATSRDETGPYGYTF
. | TRBJ2-2 | TRBV20-1 | TRBD2 | TGCAGTGCTAGAGTAGCTAGCGGGAGGCCTGACACCGGGGAGCTGTTTTTT | CSARVASGRPDTGELFF
once | TRBJ2-5 | TRBV12-3/TRBV12-4 | TRBD2 | TGTGCCAGCAGGATGATAGCGGGAGCCCAAGAGACCCAGTACTTC | CASRMIAGAQETQYF
. | TRBJ2-2 | TRBV24-1 | TRBD2 | TGTGCCGCGAGCGGGAGTGGCACCGGGGAGCTGTTTTTT | CAASGSGTGELFF
. | TRBJ1-1 | TRBV19 | TRBD1 | TGTGCCAGTAGTATGGCAGGGGGTCGGACTGAAGCTTTCTTT | CASSMAGGRTEAFF
. | TRBJ1-1 | TRBV12-3/TRBV12-4 | . | TGTGCCAGCACCACAGTCTGGAAACTTGGTGAAGCTTTCTTT | CASTTVWKLGEAFF
. | TRBJ2-2 | TRBV2 | TRBD1 | TGTGCCAGCAGTGAGTTACAGGGGGCAACCGGGGAGCTGTTTTTT | CASSELQGATGELFF